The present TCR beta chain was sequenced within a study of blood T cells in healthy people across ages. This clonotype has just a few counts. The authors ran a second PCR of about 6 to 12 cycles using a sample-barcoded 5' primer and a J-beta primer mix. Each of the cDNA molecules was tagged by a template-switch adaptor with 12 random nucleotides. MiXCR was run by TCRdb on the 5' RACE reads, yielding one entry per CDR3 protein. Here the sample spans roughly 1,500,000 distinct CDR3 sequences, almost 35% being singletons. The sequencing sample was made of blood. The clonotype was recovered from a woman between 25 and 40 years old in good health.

CDR3 sequence: CASSVASGSNPNEQYF. In DNA, the CDR3 is TGTGCCAGCAGCGTAGCTAGCGGGAGCAACCCTAACGAGCAGTACTTC. The chain is built from TRBV9 and TRBJ2-5; TRBD2 aligns across 10 bases. The closer fit of TRBJ2-7 to the DNA end suggests the J call may be wrong. This CDR3 spans 16 amino acids. Germline V gives CDR1 SGDLS, CDR2 YYNGEE.